These 13 T cell receptor beta chains were all obtained from the same sample, sequenced in a study of regulatory T cells in long-lasting Graves disease (dated by TCRdb to about 2021). The library came from multiplex PCR. The sample was run on an Illumina HiSeq 4000. TCR beta libraries were built with iRepertoire HTBI primers and Arm-PCR amplification of CDR3 regions. TCRdb itself trimmed the public reads at Q25 with fastp, ran MiXCR and retained productive beta chains. One record per CDR3 amino acid sequence lists the most common genes and DNA. Across this sample there are about 430,000 distinct CDR3 sequences, with roughly 23% seen only once. The ten largest clones take up 14% of the sample. The sample's time point label is to be understood as: persistent/refractory GD, antithyroid drugs over 5 years with positive TRAb. For both TCR sequencing and RNA sequencing, RNA was extracted from PBMCs using TRIzol.

The specimen comprised peripheral blood mononuclear cells (PBMCs), sampled when the disease was refractory, from a patient treated with antithyroid drugs. The receptors derive from a female donor with Graves disease.

This clonotype was seen repeatedly, ten times or more. The chain recombines TRBV12-3 or TRBV12-4 with TRBJ1-6; weak D call: TRBD1 (5 bases). The CDR3 is made up of 14 amino acids. Deletions cut 3 bases from V and 9 bases from J, with 12 bases between. CDR3 coding DNA: TGTGCCAGCAGTTTGGAGGGGATGGGTTCACCCCTCCACTTT. Protein: CASSLEGMGSPLHF.

At least ten counts were recorded for this clonotype. This chain joins TRBV29-1 and TRBJ2-7, with 11 bases that match TRBD2. Trimming cost V 7 bases and J 7 bases; bases outside gene matches: 9. CDR1 is SQVTM and CDR2 is ANQGSEA in the germline V gene. This CDR3 spans 13 amino acids. The CDR3 DNA follows: TGCAGCGCCATAGCGGGAGGGGTTGGGGAGCAGTACTTC. Amino acids: CSAIAGGVGEQYF.

This clonotype was seen at least ten times. The V gene is TRBV18, the J gene TRBJ2-7, with D unclear. Per the germline V gene, CDR1 is KGHSH and CDR2 is LQKENI. The V and J ends lost 2 bases and 7 bases respectively, with 9 bases between them. CDR3 length: 12 residues. CDR3 DNA sequence: TGTGCCAGCTCACCAGCGATAGCAGAGCAGTACTTC. This encodes CASSPAIAEQYF.

This clonotype has a count of ten or more. The DNA for the CDR3 is TGTGCCAGCAGCCCCAGGGGGCGCGGCAATCAGCCCCAGCATTTT. As protein: CASSPRGRGNQPQHF. The V and J genes are TRBV6-1 and TRBJ1-5, with 8 bases matching TRBD1. The junction had 6 bases not matched to a gene; V was cut back by 6 bases and J by 2 bases. Germline values: CDR1 MNHNS, CDR2 SASEGT. CDR3 length: 15 amino acids.

J is TRBJ2-7 and V is TRBV20-1; D not resolved. The V end lost 5 bases, the J end lost 2 bases, and 19 bases lay between the germline ends. This CDR3 is built from 15 residues. Germline V gives CDR1 DFQATT, CDR2 SNEGSKA (reference sequence). DNA for the CDR3: TGCAGTGCTCCCACTGGTCTGCTCCATACCTACGAGCAGTACTTC. Amino acid sequence: CSAPTGLLHTYEQYF.

This clonotype has at least ten counts. J is TRBJ1-2 and V is TRBV29-1, with D perhaps matching TRBD1 (5 bases). V was clipped by 4 bases and J by 3 bases, with 21 bases between them. This CDR3 has 16 residues. Germline lookup yields CDR1 SQVTM and CDR2 ANQGSEA. The CDR3 coding sequence is TGCAGCGTTGGCTTTGGGGGGACTCCCCAAGACTATGGCTACACCTTC. Translation: CSVGFGGTPQDYGYTF. The whole variable domain, filled in from reference TRBV29-1 and TRBJ1-2, reads SAVISQKPSRDICQRGTSLTIQCQVDSQVTMMFWYRQQPGQSLTLIATANQGSEATYESGFVIDKFPISRPNLTFSTLTVSNMSPEDSSIYLCSVGFGGTPQDYGYTFGSGTRLTVV.

The rearrangement uses TRBV18 and TRBJ2-2; perhaps TRBD2 as D (5 bases). V lost 3 bases, J lost 7 bases, and 12 bases lay in between. The CDR3 length is 14 residues. CDR1 and CDR2 from the germline V gene are KGHSH and LQKENI. CDR3 region: CASSPSSGSGELFF. The CDR3 DNA reads TGTGCCAGCTCACCCTCGTCGGGAAGCGGGGAGCTGTTTTTT. Full variable domain (remainder filled in from reference TRBV18 and TRBJ2-2): NAGVMQNPRHLVRRRGQEARLRCSPMKGHSHVYWYRQLPEEGLKFMVYLQKENIIDESGMPKERFSAEFPKEGPSILRIQQVVRGDSAAYFCASSPSSGSGELFFGEGSRLTVL.

The V and J genes are TRBV6-5 and TRBJ2-3, with TRBD2 matching over 11 bases. V gave up 4 bases and J gave up 6 bases; unmatched junction bases: 18. Germline-derived CDR1 and CDR2 are MNHEY and SVGAGI. This CDR3 spans 19 amino acids. The CDR3 DNA follows: TGTGCCAGCAGTTTCGGCGGCGGACTAGCGGGTATGAGTTCCGATACGCAGTATTTT. Its protein product is CASSFGGGLAGMSSDTQYF.

Many counts were recorded for this clonotype. The chain combines TRBV6-1 with TRBJ2-5; TRBD2 is a possible D gene (5 bases). V was cut by 6 bases and J by 5 bases, with 13 bases left in between. CDR1 and CDR2 from the germline V gene are MNHNS and SASEGT. CDR3 size: 13 residues. CDR3 loop: CASSPGRRETQYF. CDR3 nucleotide sequence: TGTGCCAGCAGCCCCGGTCGGAGGGAGACCCAGTACTTC.

In this sample, this clonotype turned up a few times. The V gene is TRBV7-2, the J gene TRBJ1-5; TRBD1 might be the D (5 bases). There are 15 residues in the CDR3. Trimming shortened V by 0 bases and J by 4 bases, and 10 bases separated the two germline ends. Germline CDR1 is SGHTA and CDR2 is FQGNSA. For the CDR3, the DNA is TGTGCCAGCAGCTTAGCGGGGACCGGTAATCAGCCCCAGCATTTT. Encoded protein: CASSLAGTGNQPQHF. The variable domain in full, with the rest retrieved from reference TRBV7-2 and TRBJ1-5, is GAGVSQSPSNKVTEKGKDVELRCDPISGHTALYWYRQSLGQGLEFLIYFQGNSAPDKSGLPSDRFSAERTGGSVSTLTIQRTQQEDSAVYLCASSLAGTGNQPQHFGDGTRLSIL.

Points on this clonotype: Just one base apart from a much larger clone, this may be a read error. DNA for the CDR3: TGTGCCAGCAGTTTAGACGGTCATGGCTACGCCTTC. Its translation: CASSLDGHGYAF. The V call is TRBV7-8, the J call TRBJ1-2; the D is unclear. The CDR3 extends over 12 amino acids. CDR1 is SGHVS, CDR2 FQNEAQ, per germline.

This clonotype was detected a few times. The rearrangement uses TRBV7-9 and TRBJ2-1; no firm D call. CDR1 SEHNR and CDR2 FQNEAQ come from the germline V gene (reference sequence). The CDR3 spans 15 residues. Deletions cut 0 bases from V and 7 bases from J, with 13 bases between. As DNA, the CDR3 is TGTGCCAGCAGCTTAGCGCGGAAAGGGTTAAATGAGCAGTTCTTC. Encoded protein: CASSLARKGLNEQFF.

This clonotype was found many times. This chain links TRBV18 with TRBJ2-5; D gene unclear. In germline, CDR1 is KGHSH, CDR2 LQKENI. The CDR3 is 13 residues long. The germline V and J ends were trimmed by 6 bases and 5 bases, with 13 bases remaining between them. CDR3 sequence reads: CASSQSRSETQYF. CDR3 nucleotides: TGTGCCAGCTCTCAGTCTCGATCGGAGACCCAGTACTTC.